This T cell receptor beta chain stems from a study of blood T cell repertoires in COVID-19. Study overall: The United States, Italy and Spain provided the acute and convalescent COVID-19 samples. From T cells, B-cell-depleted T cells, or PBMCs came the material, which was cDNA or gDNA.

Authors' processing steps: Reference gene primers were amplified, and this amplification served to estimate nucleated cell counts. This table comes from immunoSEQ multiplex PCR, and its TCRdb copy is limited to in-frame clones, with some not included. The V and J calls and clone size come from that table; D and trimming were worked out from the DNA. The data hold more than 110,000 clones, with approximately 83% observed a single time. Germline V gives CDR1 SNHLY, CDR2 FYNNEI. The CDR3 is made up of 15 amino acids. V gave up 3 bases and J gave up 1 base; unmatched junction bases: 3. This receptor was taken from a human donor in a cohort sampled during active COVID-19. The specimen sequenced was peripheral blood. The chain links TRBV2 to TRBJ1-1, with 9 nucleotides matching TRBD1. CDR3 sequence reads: CASSDWDRANTEAFF. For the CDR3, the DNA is TGTGCCAGCAGTGACTGGGACAGGGCGAACACTGAAGCTTTCTTT.